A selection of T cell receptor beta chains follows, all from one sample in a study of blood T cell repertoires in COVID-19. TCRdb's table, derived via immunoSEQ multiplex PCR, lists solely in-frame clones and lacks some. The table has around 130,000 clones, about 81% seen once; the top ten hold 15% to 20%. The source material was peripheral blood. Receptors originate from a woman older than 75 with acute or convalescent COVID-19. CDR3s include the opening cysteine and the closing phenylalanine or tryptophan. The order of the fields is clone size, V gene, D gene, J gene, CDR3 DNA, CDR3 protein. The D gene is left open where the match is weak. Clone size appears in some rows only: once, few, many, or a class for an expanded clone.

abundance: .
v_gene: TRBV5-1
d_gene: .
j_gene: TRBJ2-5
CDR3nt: TGCGCCAGCAGCCGCTCCCCTACAGAAGAGACCCAGTACTTC
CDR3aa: CASSRSPTEETQYF

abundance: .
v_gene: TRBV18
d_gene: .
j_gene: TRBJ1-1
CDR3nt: TGTGCCAGCTCAGGGCAAAAAGGGGATGACACTGAAGCTTTCTTT
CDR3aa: CASSGQKGDDTEAFF

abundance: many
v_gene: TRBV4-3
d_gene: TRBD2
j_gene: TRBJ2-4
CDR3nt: TGCGCCAGCAGCCAGCAATTAGCGGGATTAGCGGACATTCAGTACTTC
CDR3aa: CASSQQLAGLADIQYF

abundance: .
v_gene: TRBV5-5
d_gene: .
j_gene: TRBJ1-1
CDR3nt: TGTGCCAGTCGGGAGCAATTCTCCACTGAAGCTTTCTTT
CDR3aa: CASREQFSTEAFF

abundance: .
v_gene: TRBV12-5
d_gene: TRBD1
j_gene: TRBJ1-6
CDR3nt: TGTGCTAGTGGTTCTTCTTCCGGACAGGGAGATAATTCACCCCTCCACTTT
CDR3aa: CASGSSSGQGDNSPLHF

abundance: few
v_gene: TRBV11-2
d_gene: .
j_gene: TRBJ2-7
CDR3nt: TGTGCCAGCGCATTCGGCGGGGCTACCTACGAGCAGTACTTC
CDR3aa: CASAFGGATYEQYF

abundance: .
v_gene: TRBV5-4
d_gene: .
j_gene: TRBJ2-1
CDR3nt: TGTGCCAGCAGCTTGGGACGGGAGATCTACAATGAGCAGTTCTTC
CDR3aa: CASSLGREIYNEQFF

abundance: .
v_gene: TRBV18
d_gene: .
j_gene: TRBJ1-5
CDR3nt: TGTGCCAGCTCACCGTATTACGAAGGGGTTTTGGAGGGTAGCAATCAGCCCCAGCATTTT
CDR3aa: CASSPYYEGVLEGSNQPQHF

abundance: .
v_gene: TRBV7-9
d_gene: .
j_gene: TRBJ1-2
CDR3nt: TGTGCCAGCAGCTTAGCCGTCGAGGAGGGGTTAAGCTATGGCTACACCTTC
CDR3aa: CASSLAVEEGLSYGYTF

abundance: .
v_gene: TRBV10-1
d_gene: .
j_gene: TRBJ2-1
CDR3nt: TGCGCCAGCAGCTTGACCGGGACGGGCTATAGCGGTGAGCAGTTCTTC
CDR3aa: CASSLTGTGYSGEQFF

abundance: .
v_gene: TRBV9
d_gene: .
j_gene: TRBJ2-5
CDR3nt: TGTGCCAGCAGCCCCAGGGGAAGGGTAGTGGAGACCCAGTACTTC
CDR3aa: CASSPRGRVVETQYF

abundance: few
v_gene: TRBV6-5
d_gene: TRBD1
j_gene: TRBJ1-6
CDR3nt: TGTGCCAGCAGCTGGGACAGCCCGAATTCACCCCTCCACTTT
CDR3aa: CASSWDSPNSPLHF

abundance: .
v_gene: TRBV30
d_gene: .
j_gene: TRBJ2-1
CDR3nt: TGTGCCTGGAGTCCGCCAGTAGCGACCAATGAGCAGTTCTTC
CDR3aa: CAWSPPVATNEQFF

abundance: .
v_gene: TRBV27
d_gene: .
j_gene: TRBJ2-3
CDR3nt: TGTGCCAGCAGTTTTCGTGTGACAGATACGCAGTATTTT
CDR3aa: CASSFRVTDTQYF

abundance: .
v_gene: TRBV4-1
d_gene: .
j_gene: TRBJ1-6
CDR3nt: TGCGCCAGCAGCCAAGTCGACAGCAATAATTCACCCCTCCACTTT
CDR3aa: CASSQVDSNNSPLHF

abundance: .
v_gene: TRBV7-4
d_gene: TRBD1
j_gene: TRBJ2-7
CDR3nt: TGTGCCAGCAGGACTATTAGGGGACAGGGCCCCAACGAGCAGTACTTC
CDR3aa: CASRTIRGQGPNEQYF

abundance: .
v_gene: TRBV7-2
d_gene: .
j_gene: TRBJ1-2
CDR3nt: TGTGCCAGCAGCACATACCGGACAGAACTGACTAACTATGGCTACACCTTC
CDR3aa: CASSTYRTELTNYGYTF

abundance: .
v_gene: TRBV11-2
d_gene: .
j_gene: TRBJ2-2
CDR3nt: TGTGCCAGCTTTGGGCTTCGGTCCGGGGAGCTGTTTTTT
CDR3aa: CASFGLRSGELFF

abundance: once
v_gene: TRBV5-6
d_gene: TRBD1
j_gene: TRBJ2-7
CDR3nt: TGTGCCAGCAGCTTGCATAGGGCGACAGGGGCCTACGAGCAGTACTTC
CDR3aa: CASSLHRATGAYEQYF

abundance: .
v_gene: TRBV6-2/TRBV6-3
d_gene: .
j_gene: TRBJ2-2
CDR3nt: TGTGCCAGCAGTTACCACCCCTCATCCCAGGGCACCGGGGAGCTGTTTTTT
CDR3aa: CASSYHPSSQGTGELFF

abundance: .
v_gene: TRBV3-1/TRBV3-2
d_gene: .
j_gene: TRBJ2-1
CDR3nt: TGTGCCAGCAGCCAAGAGGAGGGAGATGAGCAGTTCTTC
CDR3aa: CASSQEEGDEQFF

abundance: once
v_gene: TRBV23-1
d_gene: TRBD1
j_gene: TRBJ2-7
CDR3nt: TGCGCCAGCAGTCCCGCCGGTCCAGGGGGAGAACCCGGGTACGAGCAGTACTTC
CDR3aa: CASSPAGPGGEPGYEQYF

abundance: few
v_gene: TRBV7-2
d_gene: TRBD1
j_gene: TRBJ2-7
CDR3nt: TGTGCCAGCAGCTTAGAATACAGGGGTGTGCACGAGCAGTACTTC
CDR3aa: CASSLEYRGVHEQYF